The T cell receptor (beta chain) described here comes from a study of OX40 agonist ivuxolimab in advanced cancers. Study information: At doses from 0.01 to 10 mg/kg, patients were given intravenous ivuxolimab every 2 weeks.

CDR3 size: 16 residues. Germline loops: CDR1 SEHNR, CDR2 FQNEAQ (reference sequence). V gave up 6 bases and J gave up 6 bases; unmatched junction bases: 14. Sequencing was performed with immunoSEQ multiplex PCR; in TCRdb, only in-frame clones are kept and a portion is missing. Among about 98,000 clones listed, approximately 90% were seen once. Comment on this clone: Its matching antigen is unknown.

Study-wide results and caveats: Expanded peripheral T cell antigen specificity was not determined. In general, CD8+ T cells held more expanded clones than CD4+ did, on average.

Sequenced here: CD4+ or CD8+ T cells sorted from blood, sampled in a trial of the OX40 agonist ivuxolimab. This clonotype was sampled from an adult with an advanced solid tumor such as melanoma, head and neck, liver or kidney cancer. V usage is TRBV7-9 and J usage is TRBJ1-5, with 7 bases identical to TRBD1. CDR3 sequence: CASRPDGAGGFQPQHF. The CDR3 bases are TGTGCCAGCAGACCGGACGGTGCAGGGGGGTTTCAGCCCCAGCATTTT.